Below are 29 T cell receptor beta chains sequenced from a single sample in a study of blood T cells in healthy people across ages. A second PCR, run for about 7 to 12 cycles, used a sample-barcoded 5' primer plus a J-beta primer mix. TCRdb processed the 5' RACE reads anew with MiXCR; each CDR3 protein has one entry. The table lists approximately 880,000 distinct CDR3 sequences, about 44% of them singletons. Sequencing input: blood. The origin of the receptors is a man aged 25-45 years in good health.

The J gene is TRBJ2-7, the V gene TRBV11-2; weak D call: TRBD2 (5 bases). The V end was cut by 2 bases, the J end by 1 base, with 12 bases between. CDR1 and CDR2 from the germline V gene are SGHAT and FQNNGV. The CDR3 covers 15 residues. Written as DNA, the CDR3 is TGTGCCAGCAGCTTACGAGGAGGCCATTCCTACGAGCAGTACTTC. This encodes CASSLRGGHSYEQYF. The whole variable domain, remainder taken from reference TRBV11-2 and TRBJ2-7, is EAGVAQSPRYKIIEKRQSVAFWCNPISGHATLYWYQQILGQGPKLLIQFQNNGVVDDSQLPKDRFSAERLKGVDSTLKIQPAKLEDSAVYLCASSLRGGHSYEQYFGPGTRLTVT.

This clonotype was detected a few times. The rearrangement links TRBV7-2 to TRBJ2-5; 9 bases are a match to TRBD2. The DNA end favors TRBJ2-7, so the J call may be wrong. CDR1 and CDR2 (germline): SGHTA, FQGNSA. There are 17 residues in the CDR3. As DNA, the CDR3 is TGTGCCAGCAGCTTAGAGGGCGGGGCTAGCGGGGCCTACGAGCAGTACTTC. The encoded protein is CASSLEGGASGAYEQYF.

This rearrangement joins TRBV7-2 to TRBJ2-3; D is unresolved. Between the trimmed V and J ends, which lost 7 bases and 4 bases, there was a span of 15 bases. Germline CDR1 SGHTA, CDR2 FQGNSA. The length of the CDR3 is 14 residues. This chain's CDR3 is CASNPGRLADTQYF. In DNA, the CDR3 is TGTGCCAGCAACCCCGGGCGCCTTGCAGATACGCAGTATTTT.

The chain recombines TRBV12-3 or TRBV12-4 with TRBJ2-2; tentative D call: TRBD2 (5 bases). V dropped 8 bases and J dropped 4 bases, with 14 bases sitting between them. This CDR3 is built from 14 residues. The CDR3 region is CASLEGAGTGELFF. CDR3 coding DNA: TGTGCCAGCCTCGAGGGAGCTGGCACCGGGGAGCTGTTTTTT.

In this sample, this clonotype turned up a few times. The gene calls are TRBV20-1 and TRBJ2-7; D gene uncertain. Germline V gene sequence: CDR1 DFQATT, CDR2 SNEGSKA (reference sequence). This CDR3 is 10 amino acids long. Trimming pared 4 bases from V and 4 bases from J, leaving 5 bases between. DNA for the CDR3: TGCAGTGCTACGACATACGAGCAGTACTTC. It specifies CSATTYEQYF.

The chain is built from TRBV6-6 and TRBJ2-3; D ambiguous. Deletions cut 5 bases from V and 4 bases from J, with 10 bases between. Germline CDR1 reads MNHNY; CDR2 reads SVGAGI (reference sequence). CDR3 size: 13 residues. This chain's CDR3 is CASSPLPADTQYF. For the CDR3, the DNA is TGTGCCAGCAGTCCCTTACCGGCAGATACGCAGTATTTT.

This clonotype has a handful of counts. V and J are TRBV7-2 and TRBJ2-2; either TRBD1 or TRBD2 may fit D (5 bases each). In germline, CDR1 is SGHTA, CDR2 FQGNSA. V lost 5 bases to trimming and J lost 5 bases, with 15 bases between them. CDR3 length equals 15 residues. The CDR3 region has the DNA TGTGCCAGCAGCCCAGTGGGGGTCGGGACCGGGGAGCTGTTTTTT. It specifies CASSPVGVGTGELFF.

Comments on this clonotype: One end of the junction is discordant with germline, which a read error may explain. The CDR3 protein is CAGRAGGQLIYEQYF. The CDR3, as DNA: TGTGCCGGCAGAGCCGGGGGACAGTTAATCTACGAGCAGTACTTC. The chain has TRBV2 and TRBJ2-7, with D possibly being TRBD1 (7 bases). In germline, CDR1 is SNHLY, CDR2 FYNNEI. The CDR3 spans 15 residues. Full variable domain (rest looked up from reference TRBV2 and TRBJ2-7): EPEVTQTPSHQVTQMGQEVILRCVPISNHLYFYWYRQILGQKVEFLVSFYNNEISEKSEIFDDQFSVERPDGSNFTLKIRSTKLEDSAMYFCAGRAGGQLIYEQYFGPGTRLTVT.

This clonotype was counted many times. The CDR3 nucleotides are TGTGCCAGCAGCTTAAAGCCTTCGCGGCACCAAGAGACCCAGTACTTC. Its protein is CASSLKPSRHQETQYF. This rearrangement joins TRBV7-2 to TRBJ2-5; D not certain. The CDR3 has 16 amino acids. V dropped 2 bases and J dropped 0 bases, with 13 bases sitting between them. The germline gives CDR1 SGHTA, CDR2 FQGNSA. The complete variable domain, with remaining parts taken from reference TRBV7-2 and TRBJ2-5, reads GAGVSQSPSNKVTEKGKDVELRCDPISGHTALYWYRQSLGQGLEFLIYFQGNSAPDKSGLPSDRFSAERTGGSVSTLTIQRTQQEDSAVYLCASSLKPSRHQETQYFGPGTRLLVL.

This chain joins TRBV5-6 and TRBJ2-7, with D possibly being TRBD1 (6 bases). Trimming cost V 2 bases and J 2 bases, with 11 bases left between them. Germline V gives CDR1 SGHDT, CDR2 YYEEEE. The CDR3 is 14 amino acids. The CDR3 DNA reads as TGTGCCAGCAGCTTCTTTCAGGGGACCTACGAGCAGTACTTC. Its translation is CASSFFQGTYEQYF.

The J gene is TRBJ2-1, the V gene TRBV7-2; TRBD1 aligns across 11 bases. CDR1 is SGHTA and CDR2 is FQGNSA in the germline V gene. The CDR3 contains 15 residues. The V and J ends lost 5 bases and 7 bases, in that order; junction bases with no gene match: 7. Here the CDR3 DNA reads TGTGCCAGCAGCCTAGGGACAGGGGGTTTGAATGAGCAGTTCTTC. Amino acid sequence: CASSLGTGGLNEQFF.

Here the CDR3 DNA reads TGTGCCAGGACAGGGTCGGACAATTCACCCCTCCACTTT. Its translation: CARTGSDNSPLHF. This chain uses TRBV2 with TRBJ1-6; TRBD1 aligns across 7 bases. Per the germline V gene, CDR1 is SNHLY and CDR2 is FYNNEI. J gave up 7 bases and V 9 bases, and 6 bases lay outside the gene matches. The CDR3 sequence is 13 residues long.

This chain connects TRBV4-3 to TRBJ2-3; 10 nucleotides match TRBD1. J was trimmed by 3 bases and V by 2 bases; bases with no gene match: 2. This CDR3 has 15 amino acids. Germline assignment: CDR1 LGHNA and CDR2 YSLEER. CDR3 bases: TGCGCCAGCAGCCAACAGGACAGGGGGACAGATACGCAGTATTTT. Protein sequence: CASSQQDRGTDTQYF.

The table lists this clonotype with a few counts. The genes are TRBV7-9 and TRBJ2-1; 7 nucleotides line up with TRBD1. The junction had 1 base not matched to a gene; V was cut back by 3 bases and J by 5 bases. Germline V gene data show CDR1 as SEHNR and CDR2 as FQNEAQ (reference sequence). This CDR3 contains 13 residues. CDR3 region: CASSFQGDNEQFF. The CDR3 bases are TGTGCCAGCAGCTTCCAGGGGGACAATGAGCAGTTCTTC.

J is TRBJ2-7 and V is TRBV5-4; tentative D call: TRBD2 (5 bases). The germline CDR1 and CDR2 sequences are SGHNT and YYREEE (reference sequence). V lost 4 bases, J lost 1 base, and 12 bases lay in between. The CDR3 has 14 residues. The CDR3 here is CASSRGFGSYEQYF. The CDR3, as DNA: TGTGCCAGCAGCCGCGGGTTCGGATCCTACGAGCAGTACTTC.

The chain carries TRBV4-1 and TRBJ2-5; weak D call: TRBD1 (7 bases). From germline, CDR1 is MGHRA and CDR2 YSYEKL. This CDR3 contains 16 residues. V lost 1 base to trimming and J lost 1 base, with 13 bases between them. CDR3 in DNA: TGCGCCAGCAGCCAAGGAGGGGGCGGGATCCAAGAGACCCAGTACTTC. Translated: CASSQGGGGIQETQYF.

The rearrangement joins TRBV29-1 to TRBJ2-6; D is unclear. Trimming stripped 3 bases from V and 0 bases from J, with 6 bases between. The CDR3 extends over 14 amino acids. CDR1 and CDR2 from the germline V gene are SQVTM and ANQGSEA. The CDR3 nucleotides are TGCAGCGTTGAGAACCGCTCTGGGGCCAACGTCCTGACTTTC. This gives the protein CSVENRSGANVLTF.

V is TRBV4-1 and J is TRBJ2-5; the match to TRBD2 covers 10 bases. Germline values: CDR1 MGHRA, CDR2 YSYEKL. J was trimmed by 2 bases and V by 1 base; bases with no gene match: 7. CDR3 size: 17 residues. CDR3 nucleotide sequence: TGCGCCAGCAGCCAAGGTCTAACTAGCGGGGTACAAGAGACCCAGTACTTC. Protein product: CASSQGLTSGVQETQYF.

This sequence joins TRBV4-3 and TRBJ1-1; no firm D call. There are 14 residues in the CDR3. CDR1 and CDR2 (germline): LGHNA, YSLEER. The V end was cut by 2 bases, the J end by 0 bases, with 7 bases between. CDR3 region: CASSQLGMNTEAFF. Written as DNA, the CDR3 is TGCGCCAGCAGCCAATTGGGTATGAACACTGAAGCTTTCTTT.

This clonotype was seen a few times. This chain joins TRBV7-2 and TRBJ2-1; the D is unclear. The CDR3 is 12 amino acids. Germline CDR1 and CDR2: SGHTA and FQGNSA. With 5 bases removed from V and 8 bases from J, the gap between germline ends came to 10 bases. The CDR3 is CASSRVTYEQFF. For the CDR3, the DNA is TGTGCCAGCAGCCGGGTGACGTATGAGCAGTTCTTC.

The chain couples TRBV5-1 to TRBJ2-5; 11 bases fit TRBD1. Germline V lookup: CDR1 SGHRS, CDR2 YFSETQ. The CDR3 has 15 residues. The ends lost 3 bases at V and 4 bases at J; junction bases unmatched: 5. The CDR3 DNA reads as TGCGCCAGCAGCTCTCGGACAGGGGGCGCAGAGACCCAGTACTTC. Protein: CASSSRTGGAETQYF.

V gene TRBV2 combines with J gene TRBJ2-2, with TRBD1 as a possible D gene (7 bases). V gave up 1 base and J gave up 5 bases, with 14 bases separating them. Germline CDR1 and CDR2: SNHLY and FYNNEI. This CDR3 contains 16 residues. Here the CDR3 reads CASSEVWAGGTGELFF. CDR3 nucleotides: TGTGCCAGCAGTGAAGTCTGGGCAGGGGGGACCGGGGAGCTGTTTTTT.

This clonotype was seen repeatedly, ten times or more. V is TRBV7-2 and J is TRBJ2-7, with 9 bases matching TRBD2. The CDR3 is 15 amino acids. Germline lookup yields CDR1 SGHTA and CDR2 FQGNSA. V was pared by 2 bases and J by 9 bases, with 11 bases of the junction left unmatched. CDR3 sequence: CASSLKPGLAGGQYF. CDR3 DNA sequence: TGTGCCAGCAGCTTAAAGCCGGGACTAGCTGGCGGGCAGTACTTC.

This clonotype has a count of ten or more. This chain uses TRBV4-3 with TRBJ1-6; possible D gene TRBD1, 6 bases. From germline, CDR1 is LGHNA and CDR2 YSLEER. The CDR3 spans 15 residues. V lost 0 bases and J 9 bases, leaving 12 bases between the germline ends. DNA of the CDR3: TGCGCCAGCAGCCAAGATTTACAGGGAAGTTCACCCCTCCACTTT. As protein: CASSQDLQGSSPLHF.

The rearrangement uses TRBV6-1 and TRBJ2-7, with 7 bases that match TRBD2. Germline values: CDR1 MNHNS, CDR2 SASEGT. The CDR3 spans 17 residues. Trimming cost V 2 bases and J 2 bases; bases outside gene matches: 12. CDR3 sequence: CASSEMGGGIRPYEQYF. Here the CDR3 DNA reads TGTGCCAGCAGTGAAATGGGGGGGGGGATCAGGCCCTACGAGCAGTACTTC.

This clonotype was seen only a few times. The chain has TRBV6-4 and TRBJ1-1; the D is unclear. V was trimmed by 4 bases and J by 4 bases, leaving 10 bases between them. There are 13 residues in the CDR3. Per germline, CDR1 MRHNA and CDR2 SNTAGT. CDR3: CASSGYEGTEAFF. Here the CDR3 DNA reads TGTGCCAGCAGTGGTTACGAGGGCACTGAAGCTTTCTTT.

This chain joins TRBV3-1 and TRBJ2-7; 10 nucleotides match TRBD1. Trimming took 4 bases from V and 2 from J; bases not matched to a gene: 2. The CDR3 extends over 14 amino acids. CDR1 and CDR2 from the germline V gene are LGHDT and YNNKEL (reference sequence). The CDR3, as DNA: TGTGCCAGCAGCCGACAGGGGGCCACCTACGAGCAGTACTTC. The encoded protein is CASSRQGATYEQYF.

This chain connects TRBV7-6 to TRBJ2-6; perhaps TRBD2 as D (6 bases). The CDR3 consists of 18 residues. Germline loops: CDR1 SGHVS, CDR2 FNYEAQ. Trimming removed 0 bases at V and 0 bases at J, with 12 bases between. The DNA of the CDR3 is TGTGCCAGCAGCTTAGCTGGAGGGCCAAGCTCTGGGGCCAACGTCCTGACTTTC. Its protein is CASSLAGGPSSGANVLTF.

The chain has TRBV27 and TRBJ2-5; 15 bases fit TRBD2. The CDR3 has 20 residues. J was trimmed by 2 bases and V by 4 bases; bases with no gene match: 14. Per the germline V gene, CDR1 is MNHEY and CDR2 is SMNVEV (reference sequence). The DNA of the CDR3 is TGTGCCAGCAGTTCTTCCTTCCCGGGACTAGCGGGGGGCGGTCAAGAGACCCAGTACTTC. Residues: CASSSSFPGLAGGGQETQYF.